This T cell receptor beta chain was recorded in a study of shared clonotypes between healthy human individuals. Here immunoSEQ multiplex PCR was the method, and the copy in TCRdb shows in-frame clones only, minus some. This sample has over a million clones, with 70% to 80% found just once. Details on this clone: Its matching antigen is unknown. One junction end disagrees with the germline gene, perhaps due to a read error.

Broader study findings: Investigators collected only blood, and repertoires in tissues likely differ. In general, naive subsets displayed greater estimated richness than memory subsets did.

CDR1 is SGHDT and CDR2 is YYEEEE in the germline V gene. The length of the CDR3 is 14 residues. Sequenced sample: memory CD4+ T cells from PBMCs. Subset meaning: CD45RA-negative fraction. This TCR was sampled from a young man in good health. Some clones in this sample may be carry-over from other donors' samples. The rearrangement links TRBV5-6 to TRBJ2-7; 10 positions match TRBD2. CDR3 nucleotide sequence: TGTGCCAGCAGCTTGGCCGGGCTAGCGGGAGCCTTTCACTTC. Amino acid sequence: CASSLAGLAGAFHF. The full variable domain, its missing parts supplied by reference TRBV5-6 and TRBJ2-7, is DAGVTQSPTHLIKTRGQQVTLRCSPKSGHDTVSWYQQALGQGPQFIFQYYEEEERQRGNFPDRFSGHQFPNYSSELNVNALLLGDSALYLCASSLAGLAGAFHFGPGTRLTVT.